This TCR beta chain is drawn from a study of human T cells and chemical hapten exposure. Study-level background: Mainly, slight library volume differences in the pool made TCR yields vary. Study results and limitations: With regard to DPC sensitization, TCRs above 1 in 1000 frequency did not change.

Each cDNA molecule in the library carried unique molecular identifiers. TCRdb re-analysed the RACE reads in MiXCR, keeping a single row per CDR3 protein. The table lists some 380,000 distinct CDR3 sequences, about 4.4% of them singletons. Time point reported: patch test 1, 2 weeks after DPC sensitization. Treatment in this sample: therapeutic diphenylcyclopropenone sensitization with weekly scalp DPC. The germline gives CDR1 SGDLS, CDR2 YYNGEE. This CDR3 is built from 13 residues. The V end lost 3 bases, the J end lost 2 bases, and 7 bases lay between the germline ends. This clonotype was recorded many times. The antigen is undetermined.

V and J are TRBV9 and TRBJ2-3; D is undetermined. This sequence was found in a woman in her forties or fifties with alopecia areata. Some clones in this sample may be carry-over from other donors' samples. Sample: whole blood, taken in connection with sensitization to the hapten diphenylcyclopropenone (DPC). This chain's CDR3 is CASSAGNTDTQYF. The CDR3 DNA follows: TGTGCCAGCAGCGCCGGAAACACAGATACGCAGTATTTT.